This T cell receptor (beta chain) appears in the sequencing data of a study of blood T cell repertoires in COVID-19. This clone was observed at least ten times. Some clones are missing from TCRdb's copy, which holds only in-frame ones; the method was immunoSEQ multiplex PCR. Of over 150,000 clones in the sample, almost 85% are singletons; the top ten hold approximately 14%. This CDR3 is built from 14 residues. Germline V lookup: CDR1 SNHLY, CDR2 FYNNEI. The V and J ends lost 2 bases and 7 bases, in that order; junction bases with no gene match: 2. The chain recombines TRBV2 with TRBJ1-6; 7 bases are shared with TRBD1. Sequenced material: peripheral blood. The receptor's source is a man aged 18 to 30 with active or convalescent COVID-19. The CDR3 spells CASSERDSNSPLHF. Here the CDR3 DNA reads TGTGCCAGCAGTGAACGGGACAGCAATTCACCCCTCCACTTT. The whole variable domain, filled in from reference TRBV2 and TRBJ1-6, reads EPEVTQTPSHQVTQMGQEVILRCVPISNHLYFYWYRQILGQKVEFLVSFYNNEISEKSEIFDDQFSVERPDGSNFTLKIRSTKLEDSAMYFCASSERDSNSPLHFGNGTRLTVT.